The 10 T cell receptor beta chains listed next were all sequenced from one sample in a study of blood T cell repertoires in COVID-19 (dated by TCRdb to 2018 to 2021). The library was generated by the immunoSEQ multiplex PCR assay. TCRdb took over this immuneACCESS table, retaining in-frame rearrangements with V and J assigned. Such tables are incomplete; in checked studies, under half of the missing clones stem from an unresolved V gene, and the remainder is unexplained. This sample lists tens of thousands of clones; around 91% were detected once. In total, the top ten clones hold 0.52% of the sample. Sequencing input: peripheral blood. These receptors were collected from a man aged 45-65 years with COVID-19, enrolled during active disease.

The chain joins TRBV5-5 to TRBJ2-3; TRBD1 matches at 10 bases. Trimming at V came to 3 bases and at J to 5 bases, leaving 9 bases not matched to a gene. Germline V gives CDR1 SGHKS, CDR2 YYEKEE (reference sequence). The CDR3 runs to 16 residues. The CDR3 here is CASSSVDRGREDTQYF. Written as DNA, the CDR3 is TGTGCCAGCAGCTCAGTTGACAGGGGGCGGGAAGATACGCAGTATTTT. The variable domain in full, with the rest retrieved from reference TRBV5-5 and TRBJ2-3, is DAGVTQSPTHLIKTRGQQVTLRCSPISGHKSVSWYQQVLGQGPQFIFQYYEKEERGRGNFPDRFSARQFPNYSSELNVNALLLGDSALYLCASSSVDRGREDTQYFGPGTRLTVL.

V is TRBV7-9 and J is TRBJ2-7; 14 bases are a match to TRBD2. This CDR3 comprises 19 residues. CDR1 and CDR2 from the germline V gene are SEHNR and FQNEAQ (reference sequence). The ends lost 3 bases at V and 2 bases at J; junction bases unmatched: 12. This CDR3 is CASSFSTGTSGRPTYEQYF. The CDR3 coding sequence is TGTGCCAGCAGCTTCAGCACCGGGACTAGCGGGAGACCAACCTACGAGCAGTACTTC.

The V and J genes are TRBV11-1 and TRBJ2-7; D ambiguous. Per the germline V gene, CDR1 is SGHAT and CDR2 is FQDESV (reference sequence). V was cut by 1 base and J by 2 bases, with 9 bases left in between. This CDR3 region has 14 residues. This CDR3 is CASSLESETYEQYF. In DNA form, the CDR3 reads TGTGCCAGCAGCTTAGAGAGCGAGACCTACGAGCAGTACTTC.

V is TRBV30 and J is TRBJ1-6; no firm D call. Germline loops: CDR1 GTSNPN, CDR2 SVGIG (reference sequence). CDR3 size: 14 residues. V was trimmed by 4 bases and J by 0 bases, leaving 7 bases between them. Here the CDR3 reads CAWNPGSYNSPLHF. DNA of the CDR3: TGTGCCTGGAATCCGGGCTCCTATAATTCACCCCTCCACTTT.

This rearrangement joins TRBV29-1 to TRBJ2-7; 10 bases match TRBD2. The V gene's germline CDR1 is SQVTM and CDR2 ANQGSEA. With V trimmed by 6 bases and J by 6 bases, 11 bases remained unmatched. The CDR3 has 14 amino acids. The CDR3 loop is CSVASGRASPEQYF. CDR3 DNA sequence: TGCAGCGTGGCTAGCGGGAGAGCCTCTCCCGAGCAGTACTTC.

V and J are TRBV15 and TRBJ1-1; perhaps TRBD1 as D (6 bases). The CDR3 totals 15 residues. V lost 1 base and J 3 bases, leaving 12 bases between the germline ends. Germline CDR1 is LNHNV and CDR2 is YYDKDF (reference sequence). CDR3 region: CATSRVRGAYTEAFF. In nucleotides, the CDR3 is TGTGCCACCAGCAGAGTGCGGGGGGCGTACACTGAAGCTTTCTTT.

The chain links TRBV30 to TRBJ1-6; maybe TRBD1 (5 bases). Trimming stripped 1 base from V and 7 bases from J, with 14 bases between. There are 15 residues in the CDR3. CDR1 is GTSNPN, CDR2 SVGIG, per germline (reference sequence). In nucleotides, the CDR3 is TGTGCCTGGAGTGGACCAGGGCAGGGAAATTCACCCCTCCACTTT. Protein product: CAWSGPGQGNSPLHF.

CDR3 protein: CASSSLGDRPWEQYF. DNA of the CDR3: TGTGCCAGCAGTTCGCTGGGGGACAGACCCTGGGAGCAGTACTTC. The rearrangement links TRBV27 to TRBJ2-7; 7 bases align to TRBD1. Germline CDR1 and CDR2: MNHEY and SMNVEV (reference sequence). The trim removed 4 bases at V and 7 bases at J, leaving 13 bases unmatched. This CDR3 region has 15 residues.

The chain uses TRBV19 and TRBJ1-1; D unresolved. Trimming pared 3 bases from V and 4 bases from J, leaving 9 bases between. The CDR3 has 13 amino acids. Germline values: CDR1 LNHDA, CDR2 SQIVND (reference sequence). For the CDR3, the DNA is TGTGCCAGTAGTATTAAGTTGCGCACTGAAGCTTTCTTT. This sequence encodes CASSIKLRTEAFF.

Only a few counts were recorded for this clone. The gene calls are TRBV29-1 and TRBJ2-5; D remains unclear. The CDR3 is 12 residues long. The V end was cut by 3 bases, the J end by 7 bases, with 12 bases between. Looked up from germline, CDR1 is SQVTM and CDR2 is ANQGSEA. This chain's CDR3 is CSVEAKERTQYF. The CDR3, as DNA: TGCAGCGTTGAGGCCAAGGAGAGGACCCAGTACTTC.